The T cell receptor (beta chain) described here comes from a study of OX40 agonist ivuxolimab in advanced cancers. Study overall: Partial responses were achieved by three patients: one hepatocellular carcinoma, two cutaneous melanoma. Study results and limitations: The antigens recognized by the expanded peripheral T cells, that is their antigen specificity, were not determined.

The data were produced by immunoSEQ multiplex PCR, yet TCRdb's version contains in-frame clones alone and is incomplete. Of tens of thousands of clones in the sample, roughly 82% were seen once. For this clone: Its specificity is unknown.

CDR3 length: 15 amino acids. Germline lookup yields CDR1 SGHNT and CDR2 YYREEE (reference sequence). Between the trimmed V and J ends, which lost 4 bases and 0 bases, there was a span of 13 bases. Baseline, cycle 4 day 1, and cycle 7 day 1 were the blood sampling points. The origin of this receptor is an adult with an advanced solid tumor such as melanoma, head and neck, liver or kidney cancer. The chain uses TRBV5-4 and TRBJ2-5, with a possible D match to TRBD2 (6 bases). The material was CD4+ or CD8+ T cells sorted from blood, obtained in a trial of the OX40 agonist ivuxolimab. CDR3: CASSPIGGNQETQYF. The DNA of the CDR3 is TGTGCCAGCAGCCCCATCGGCGGGAACCAAGAGACCCAGTACTTC.